The T cell receptor beta chain under discussion was sequenced for a study of vaccination and CD4 T cells after COVID-19. With respect to this clonotype: Antigen unknown.

The V gene's germline CDR1 is MNHEY and CDR2 SMNVEV (reference sequence). Trimming took 1 base from V and 7 from J, leaving 10 bases between them. The CDR3 consists of 13 residues. The treatment here: roughly ten-day PBMC culture with coronavirus spike peptide pools or control peptides (ViraFEST assay). Ahead of the COVID-19 pandemic (2011-2018), the CD4+ T cells of the unexposed donor were collected. Sequenced with the Oncomine TCR Beta short-read assay was DNA taken from cultured CD4+ T cells. DNA came from CD4+ T cells after culture. A single record per CDR3 protein comes from TCRdb applying MiXCR to the PCR reads. The sample includes about 7,600 distinct CDR3 sequences, 50% seen only once; the top ten take about 24%.

Input material: CD4+ T cells from blood, cultured in vitro. This chain joins TRBV27 and TRBJ2-5, with D possibly matching TRBD2 (5 bases). The TCR sequence derives from a human donor in good health. Here the CDR3 reads CASSLWGGGTQYF. The DNA of the CDR3 is TGTGCCAGCAGTTTATGGGGTGGAGGGACCCAGTACTTC.